This TCR beta chain was identified in a study of post-analysis software for immune sequencing data. On this clonotype: Its specificity is unknown.

Unique molecular identifiers were carried by the TCR beta cDNA libraries. Hundreds of thousands of cDNA molecules came from around 1 to 10 million T cells. In TCRdb, the PCR reads were re-called with MiXCR into one record per CDR3 protein. The data contain 800,000 to 950,000 distinct CDR3 sequences, under 70% of them singletons. Findings of the study overall: Controls showed significantly higher normalized Chao1 diversity than did multiple sclerosis patients. By F measure, samples from a shared preparation batch strongly co-clustered.

The specimen was blood. The receptor comes from a girl aged 10-17 years with multiple sclerosis.

The CDR3 is CASSPRASGSTDTQYF. The CDR3 DNA is TGTGCCAGCAGCCCTCGGGCTAGCGGCAGCACAGATACGCAGTATTTT. This chain joins TRBV7-9 and TRBJ2-3; 7 nucleotides align to TRBD2. This CDR3 spans 16 amino acids. Germline V gene sequence: CDR1 SEHNR, CDR2 FQNEAQ (reference sequence). V dropped 5 bases and J dropped 0; count of bases not matched to a gene: 8. The full variable domain, completed using reference TRBV7-9 and TRBJ2-3, is DTGVSQNPRHKITKRGQNVTFRCDPISEHNRLYWYRQTLGQGPEFLTYFQNEAQLEKSRLLSDRFSAERPKGSFSTLEIQRTEQGDSAMYLCASSPRASGSTDTQYFGPGTRLTVL.